This T cell receptor beta chain was identified in a study of blood T cell repertoires in COVID-19. The length of the CDR3 is 18 residues. Germline CDR1 and CDR2: MGHRA and YSYEKL. Trimming removed 6 bases from V and 4 bases from J; junction bases left unmatched: 14. Original processing notes: How many nucleated cells were present was estimated from reference gene primer amplification. The method was immunoSEQ multiplex PCR; TCRdb's version includes in-frame clones alone and lacks a portion of them. From that table come the V and J calls and clone size; the DNA was used to work out D and trimming. The data hold about 300,000 clones, with about nine tenths observed a single time. The study drew participants aged about 18 to 90 years from 20 to 30 US areas. Clinical history reported by participants formed the basis on which cohorts were assigned.

The chain is built from TRBV4-1 and TRBJ2-1, with TRBD2 matching 11 bases. Input material: PBMCs or T cells enriched from blood (not recorded which). The origin of this receptor is a man in his thirties or forties who had recovered from COVID-19. The CDR3 region has the DNA TGCGCCAGCAGGCTCGATCGGAGTAGCGGGGGGGGTTACAATGAGCAGTTCTTC. Protein product: CASRLDRSSGGGYNEQFF.